This entry describes one T cell receptor (beta chain). TCRdb keeps only in-frame clones here, not all; method: immunoSEQ multiplex PCR. Of more than 200,000 clones listed, around 84% are singletons. Germline V gene data show CDR1 as SGHTA and CDR2 as FQGNSA. The CDR3 is 18 residues long. The trim removed 6 bases at V and 3 bases at J, leaving 13 bases unmatched. This sample is part of a study of blood T cell repertoires in COVID-19. Study overall: Spain, Italy and the United States supplied samples that represented acute and convalescent COVID-19.

This clonotype originated in a woman aged 40 to 55 who had recovered from COVID-19. The chain carries TRBV7-2 and TRBJ2-2, with 10 bases aligning to TRBD1. Sequencing input: peripheral blood. CDR3 in DNA: TGTGCCAGCAGACCCGGGACAGGGGTAGTTTATGACACCGGGGAGCTGTTTTTT. It codes for CASRPGTGVVYDTGELFF.